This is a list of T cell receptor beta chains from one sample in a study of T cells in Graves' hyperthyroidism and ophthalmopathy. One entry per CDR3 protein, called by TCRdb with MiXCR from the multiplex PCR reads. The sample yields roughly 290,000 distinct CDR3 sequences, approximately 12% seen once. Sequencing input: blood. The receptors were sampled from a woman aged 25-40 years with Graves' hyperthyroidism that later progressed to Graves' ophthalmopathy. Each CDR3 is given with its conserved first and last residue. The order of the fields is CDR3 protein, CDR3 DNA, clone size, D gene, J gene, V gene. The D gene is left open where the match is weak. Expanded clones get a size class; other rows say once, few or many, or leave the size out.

CDR3: CAWSPSIGYGYTF; DNA: TGTGCCTGGAGTCCGTCGATAGGCTATGGCTACACCTTC; size: many; D: -; J: TRBJ1-2; V: TRBV30
CDR3: CASSLGEGGNTIYF; DNA: TGTGCCAGCAGTTTAGGGGAGGGGGGAAACACCATATATTTT; size: many; D: -; J: TRBJ1-3; V: TRBV12-3/TRBV12-4
CDR3: CSAARVGDWEQVEQYF; DNA: TGCAGTGCCGCCCGGGTAGGGGACTGGGAACAGGTTGAGCAGTACTTC; size: many; D: -; J: TRBJ2-7; V: TRBV20-1
CDR3: CASSGRGTDTQYF; DNA: TGTGCCAGCAGTGGACGGGGCACAGATACGCAGTATTTT; size: many; D: -; J: TRBJ2-3; V: TRBV2
CDR3: CASTNPGLAGVKGYEQYF; DNA: TGTGCCAGCACCAACCCCGGACTAGCGGGAGTAAAGGGCTACGAGCAGTACTTC; size: few; D: TRBD2; J: TRBJ2-7; V: TRBV6-2/TRBV6-3
CDR3: CASSALWGGTEAFF; DNA: TGTGCCAGCAGCGCCCTTTGGGGGGGAACTGAAGCTTTCTTT; size: -; D: -; J: TRBJ1-1; V: TRBV9
CDR3: CSASSASRSGELFF; DNA: TGCAGTGCTAGTAGTGCCAGCAGATCCGGGGAGCTGTTTTTT; size: -; D: -; J: TRBJ2-2; V: TRBV20-1
CDR3: CASRPPHGGETQYF; DNA: TGTGCCAGTAGACCCCCACACGGCGGTGAGACCCAGTACTTC; size: many; D: -; J: TRBJ2-5; V: TRBV19
CDR3: CASSLAPGAGYEQYF; DNA: TGTGCCAGCAGCTTAGCGCCAGGGGCGGGTTACGAGCAGTACTTC; size: many; D: -; J: TRBJ2-7; V: TRBV11-1
CDR3: CASSYSKRDNEQFF; DNA: TGTGCCAGCAGTTACTCGAAGAGGGACAATGAGCAGTTCTTC; size: -; D: -; J: TRBJ2-1; V: TRBV6-9
CDR3: CASSQVATVEAFF; DNA: TGTGCCAGCAGCCAAGTTGCGACGGTCGAAGCTTTCTTT; size: many; D: -; J: TRBJ1-1; V: TRBV14
CDR3: CASRLSGDTQYF; DNA: TGTGCCAGCAGATTATCGGGAGATACGCAGTATTTT; size: -; D: -; J: TRBJ2-3; V: TRBV7-3
CDR3: CAWKGVRYTQYF; DNA: TGTGCCTGGAAGGGTGTGCGGTATACGCAGTATTTT; size: many; D: -; J: TRBJ2-3; V: TRBV30
CDR3: CSLRGGVYEQYF; DNA: TGCAGTCTTAGGGGAGGGGTGTACGAGCAGTACTTC; size: many; D: TRBD2; J: TRBJ2-7; V: TRBV20-1
CDR3: CASTTGATYEQYF; DNA: TGTGCCAGCACCACCGGGGCGACCTACGAGCAGTACTTC; size: many; D: -; J: TRBJ2-7; V: TRBV28
CDR3: CSARGQSNTDTQYF; DNA: TGCAGTGCTAGAGGGCAGTCAAACACAGATACGCAGTATTTT; size: many; D: -; J: TRBJ2-3; V: TRBV20-1
CDR3: CATTDRTYGYTF; DNA: TGTGCCACCACGGACAGGACTTATGGCTACACCTTC; size: many; D: TRBD1; J: TRBJ1-2; V: TRBV6-2/TRBV6-3
CDR3: CASRIQGPANTGELFF; DNA: TGTGCCAGTAGGATACAGGGACCAGCGAACACCGGGGAGCTGTTTTTT; size: few; D: -; J: TRBJ2-2; V: TRBV19
CDR3: CATKKDTSYEQYF; DNA: TGTGCCACGAAAAAGGACACCTCCTACGAGCAGTACTTC; size: many; D: -; J: TRBJ2-7; V: TRBV28
CDR3: CASSQEGLATYQETQYF; DNA: TGTGCCAGCAGCCAAGAGGGACTAGCGACGTACCAAGAGACCCAGTACTTC; size: many; D: TRBD2; J: TRBJ2-5; V: TRBV4-2
CDR3: CASSLDPGHFYEQYF; DNA: TGTGCCAGCAGCTTAGATCCGGGACACTTCTACGAGCAGTACTTC; size: few; D: -; J: TRBJ2-7; V: TRBV7-6
CDR3: CASSQGPGLAGKQYF; DNA: TGCGCCAGCAGCCAAGGCCCGGGACTAGCGGGTAAGCAGTACTTC; size: -; D: TRBD2; J: TRBJ2-7; V: TRBV4-1